These 17 T cell receptor beta chains were all obtained from the same sample, sequenced in a study of cytomegalovirus exposure and HLA in healthy donors (dated by TCRdb to about 2017). The protocol used for the library was the immunoSEQ multiplex PCR assay. The multiplex PCR relied on a mix of 60 forward primers for TCR Vbeta segments and 13 reverse primers for TCR Jbeta segments. Drawn from immuneACCESS, this table holds only the in-frame rearrangements with V and J called that TCRdb kept. Clones are partly lost; checked studies trace under half to an unresolved V gene and leave the rest unexplained. Across this sample there are about 140,000 clones, with 80% seen only once. The leading ten clones occupy about 4.5% of the sample. Sequencing was performed on PBMCs. Receptor source: a man aged 30 to 39 in good health.

The gene calls are TRBV19 and TRBJ2-1; tentative D call: TRBD1 (5 bases). This CDR3 spans 16 amino acids. Germline CDR1 is LNHDA and CDR2 is SQIVND (reference sequence). V lost 6 bases and J 2 bases, leaving 17 bases between the germline ends. Here the CDR3 DNA reads TGTGCCAGTAGCCTTAATGCCCCAGGGCCCTACAATGAGCAGTTCTTC. Residues: CASSLNAPGPYNEQFF.

This clone has more than one count but fewer than ten. The chain is built from TRBV19 and TRBJ1-4; D unresolved. This CDR3 spans 17 amino acids. The germline V gene encodes CDR1 LNHDA and CDR2 SQIVND (reference sequence). Trimming cost V 3 bases and J 7 bases, with 21 bases left between them. Written as DNA, the CDR3 is TGTGCCAGTAGTATCCCGGGATTCCTGTCCCCGAGTGAAAAACTGTTTTTT. This gives the protein CASSIPGFLSPSEKLFF.

Here the CDR3 DNA reads TGCGCCAGCATGGGCCCGGGAGGGATCGACGAGCAGTACTTC. Translated, it gives CASMGPGGIDEQYF. The genes are TRBV5-1 and TRBJ2-7; TRBD2 matches 8 bases. This CDR3 has 14 amino acids. V gave up 6 bases and J gave up 5 bases; unmatched junction bases: 10. Germline loops: CDR1 SGHRS, CDR2 YFSETQ.

The chain links TRBV11-2 to TRBJ2-3; TRBD2 aligns across 8 bases. The CDR3 loop spans 16 amino acids. The germline CDR1 and CDR2 sequences are SGHAT and FQNNGV. J lost 4 bases, V lost 2 bases, and 8 bases had no gene match. CDR3 region: CASSLRAGVFADTQYF. The CDR3 bases are TGTGCCAGCAGCTTAAGAGCGGGAGTGTTCGCAGATACGCAGTATTTT.

The genes are TRBV10-1 and TRBJ1-1; D gene uncertain. The CDR3 totals 11 residues. V gave up 0 bases and J gave up 11 bases, with 7 bases separating them. The germline V gene encodes CDR1 WNHNN and CDR2 SYGVQD (reference sequence). The CDR3 coding sequence is TGCGCCAGCAGTGAGTCCACAGAGGCTTTCTTT. Residues: CASSESTEAFF.

CDR3 sequence (DNA): TGTGCCAGCAGCAAATTCCGGGACAGAAACACCGGGGAGCTGTTTTTT. The encoded protein is CASSKFRDRNTGELFF. This chain links TRBV7-9 with TRBJ2-2; 7 positions agree with TRBD1. V shed 5 bases and J 2 bases; nucleotides not matched to a gene: 8. The CDR3 loop spans 16 amino acids. From germline, CDR1 is SEHNR and CDR2 FQNEAQ (reference sequence).

The rearrangement joins TRBV27 to TRBJ1-2, with D possibly being TRBD1 (6 bases). This CDR3 is 17 amino acids long. V lost 6 bases, J lost 6 bases, and 26 bases lay in between. CDR1 and CDR2 (germline): MNHEY, SMNVEV (reference sequence). Written as DNA, the CDR3 is TGTGCCAGCAGAACCCTCCCACAGCGGGGGGGCATTGATGGCTACACCTTC. Encoded protein: CASRTLPQRGGIDGYTF.

V is TRBV4-1 and J is TRBJ2-7; 7 bases agree with TRBD1. The CDR3 runs to 16 residues. Germline V gives CDR1 MGHRA, CDR2 YSYEKL. V was clipped by 0 bases and J by 0 bases; unmatched bases: 5. CDR3 amino acids: CASSQEAQGLSYEQYF. DNA of the CDR3: TGCGCCAGCAGCCAAGAGGCACAGGGGCTCTCCTACGAGCAGTACTTC.

The J gene is TRBJ2-7, the V gene TRBV6-1, with 14 bases lining up with TRBD2. The CDR3 runs 15 residues. V lost 3 bases and J lost 2; bases outside the gene matches: 0. Per germline, CDR1 MNHNS and CDR2 SASEGT. CDR3: CASSETSGRAYEQYF. CDR3 in DNA: TGTGCCAGCAGTGAGACTAGCGGGAGGGCCTACGAGCAGTACTTC.

The V gene is TRBV6-5, the J gene TRBJ2-7; D is perhaps TRBD1 (6 bases). CDR3 length: 14 residues. Germline V gene lookup returns CDR1 MNHEY and CDR2 SVGAGI. V gave up 2 bases and J gave up 3 bases, with 11 bases separating them. The CDR3 nucleotides are TGTGCCAGCAGTTACGGGACATCCAGCTACGAGCAGTACTTC. This gives the protein CASSYGTSSYEQYF.

V and J are TRBV9 and TRBJ2-3; D gene uncertain. Trimming left V 3 bases short and J 4 bases short, with 3 bases between. Looked up from germline, CDR1 is SGDLS and CDR2 is YYNGEE. This CDR3 contains 11 residues. For the CDR3, the DNA is TGTGCCAGCAGCGCCGCAGATACGCAGTATTTT. This codes for CASSAADTQYF.

This chain joins TRBV25-1 and TRBJ1-4; tentatively, D is TRBD1 (5 bases). Per germline, CDR1 MGHDK and CDR2 SYGVNS. CDR3 length: 14 amino acids. The V end was cut by 3 bases, the J end by 8 bases, with 13 bases between. Written as DNA, the CDR3 is TGTGCCAGCAGTGATCCCTCGGGGGAGGAAAAACTGTTTTTT. It specifies CASSDPSGEEKLFF.

The sample holds one count of this clone. The chain joins TRBV19 to TRBJ2-3, with 10 positions matching TRBD1. The germline gives CDR1 LNHDA, CDR2 SQIVND (reference sequence). V was pared by 7 bases and J by 4 bases, with 8 bases of the junction left unmatched. The CDR3 totals 15 residues. CDR3 coding DNA: TGTGCCAGTAACCCGACAGGGGGCGGTTCAGATACGCAGTATTTT. It yields the protein CASNPTGGGSDTQYF. Drawing the rest from reference TRBV19 and TRBJ2-3, the complete variable domain is DGGITQSPKYLFRKEGQNVTLSCEQNLNHDAMYWYRQDPGQGLRLIYYSQIVNDFQKGDIAEGYSVSREKKESFPLTVTSAQKNPTAFYLCASNPTGGGSDTQYFGPGTRLTVL.

The rearrangement joins TRBV27 to TRBJ2-2; no definite D call. Germline-derived CDR1 and CDR2 are MNHEY and SMNVEV (reference sequence). The V gene lost 0 bases and the J gene lost 7 bases, with 6 bases spanning the gap. The CDR3 length is 13 residues. Here the CDR3 reads CASSLSGRGELFF. The CDR3 coding sequence is TGTGCCAGCAGTTTATCTGGGCGCGGGGAGCTGTTTTTT.

This clone was seen more than once but under ten times. This chain connects TRBV5-1 to TRBJ1-2, with 8 positions matching TRBD1. CDR1 is SGHRS, CDR2 YFSETQ, per germline. V was clipped by 1 base and J by 6 bases; unmatched bases: 2. The CDR3 consists of 13 residues. The CDR3 here is CASSLQGADGYTF. The CDR3 DNA reads TGCGCCAGCAGCTTGCAGGGGGCAGATGGCTACACCTTC.

Remarks on this clone: At one boundary the junction diverges from the germline segment, which might be a read error. This chain connects TRBV7-3 to TRBJ2-2, with a weak D call TRBD2 (5 bases). This CDR3 has 16 amino acids. From germline, CDR1 is SGHTA and CDR2 FQGTGA. CDR3 residues: CSSSLTSGTNTGELFF. The CDR3, as DNA: TGTTCCAGCAGCTTAACGAGCGGCACGAACACCGGGGAGCTGTTTTTT.

V and J are TRBV7-8 and TRBJ1-6; 9 bases are shared with TRBD1. The CDR3 length is 15 residues. V lost 1 base and J lost 10; bases outside the gene matches: 5. Germline V gives CDR1 SGHVS, CDR2 FQNEAQ. CDR3 bases: TGTGCCAGCAGCTTAGGGGACAGGGTTGGCTCACCCCTCCACTTT. Its protein product is CASSLGDRVGSPLHF. The whole variable domain, filled in from reference TRBV7-8 and TRBJ1-6, reads GAGVSQSPRYKVAKRGQDVALRCDPISGHVSLFWYQQALGQGPEFLTYFQNEAQLDKSGLPSDRFFAERPEGSVSTLKIQRTQQEDSAVYLCASSLGDRVGSPLHFGNGTRLTVT.